This T cell receptor beta chain appears in the sequencing data of a study of cytomegalovirus exposure and HLA in healthy donors. General observations from the study: The listing of roughly 160 TCR beta chains classed them as cytomegalovirus-associated.

Germline lookup yields CDR1 LNHDA and CDR2 SQIVND (reference sequence). V was pared by 3 bases and J by 4 bases, with 9 bases between. The CDR3 length is 13 residues. These donors counted as nominally healthy when sampled, but unrecorded immune exposures were likely. Details on this clone: Antigen specificity is unknown.

PCR involved 60 Vbeta and 13 Jbeta primers. Sequencing was performed with immunoSEQ multiplex PCR; in TCRdb, only in-frame clones are kept and a portion is missing. The sample yields some 170,000 clones, almost 80% seen once. The sequenced sample consisted of PBMCs. This TCR was sampled from a man aged 35-49 years in good health and CMV-seropositive. The V gene is TRBV19, the J gene TRBJ1-1; D gene ambiguous. Here the CDR3 reads CASSIPRGTEAFF. CDR3 in DNA: TGTGCCAGTAGTATCCCACGGGGCACTGAAGCTTTCTTT.